These 15 T cell receptor beta chains came from one sample sequenced in a study of early T cells in non-severe SARS-CoV-2 infection. TCRdb reprocessed the 5' RACE reads with MiXCR, giving one entry per CDR3 protein. The table shows some 34,000 distinct CDR3 sequences, with roughly 6.6% occurring only once. The starting material was whole blood, obtained at baseline. Receptors were obtained from an adult who was a healthcare worker with PCR-confirmed SARS-CoV-2 infection or an uninfected control (not recorded which).

This clonotype was observed a few times. This chain links TRBV4-2 with TRBJ2-1; 10 bases fit TRBD1. The length of the CDR3 is 20 residues. The germline gives CDR1 LGHNA, CDR2 YNFKEQ. The J segment lost 1 base and the V segment lost 8 bases, leaving 20 bases of the junction unmatched. In DNA, the CDR3 is TGTGCCAGCCGCCCGGTCCCGGGACAGGGGTTGCGAGCATCCTACAATGAGCAGTTCTTC. The encoded protein is CASRPVPGQGLRASYNEQFF.

This clonotype has ten or more counts. V usage is TRBV5-1 and J usage is TRBJ1-5; D is uncertain. Trimming left V 4 bases short and J 6 bases short, with 20 bases between. The CDR3 has 16 amino acids. CDR1 and CDR2 from the germline V gene are SGHRS and YFSETQ. The CDR3 DNA follows: TGCGCCAGCAGCCTAACGCCGGACGGAGGAGGTCAGCCCCAGCATTTT. This encodes CASSLTPDGGGQPQHF. Looking up the rest from reference TRBV5-1 and TRBJ1-5 gives the full variable domain: KAGVTQTPRYLIKTRGQQVTLSCSPISGHRSVSWYQQTPGQGLQFLFEYFSETQRNKGNFPGRFSGRQFSNSRSEMNVSTLELGDSALYLCASSLTPDGGGQPQHFGDGTRLSIL.

CDR3 amino acids: CASRVGSYNEQFF. CDR3 DNA sequence: TGTGCCAGCAGGGTGGGCTCCTACAATGAGCAGTTCTTC. V gene TRBV25-1 combines with J gene TRBJ2-1; no clear D. Looked up from germline, CDR1 is MGHDK and CDR2 is SYGVNS. With 6 bases removed from V and 0 bases from J, the gap between germline ends came to 6 bases. The CDR3 has 13 residues.

The gene calls are TRBV7-6 and TRBJ2-5; TRBD1 matches 7 bases. This CDR3 has 14 amino acids. In germline, CDR1 is SGHVS, CDR2 FNYEAQ. V was clipped by 5 bases and J by 1 base; unmatched bases: 4. CDR3 DNA: TGTGCCAGCAGCACGACAGGGCCCCAAGAGACCCAGTACTTC. It specifies CASSTTGPQETQYF.

This clonotype was seen at least ten times. The chain joins TRBV21-1 to TRBJ2-3; the DNA was not compared with TRBD1, the D call given in the table. TRBV21-1 is recorded as a pseudogene. The CDR3 has 17 residues. The DNA of the CDR3 is TGTGCCAGCAGCAAGGAGGCAGGGGAGGAACGCACAGATACGCAGTATTTT. It is translated as CASSKEAGEERTDTQYF.

This clonotype was seen repeatedly, ten times or more. The chain recombines TRBV18 with TRBJ2-3; D is unclear. V lost 2 bases to trimming and J lost 0 bases, with 15 bases between them. The length of the CDR3 is 17 residues. Germline CDR1 is KGHSH and CDR2 is LQKENI. The CDR3 region is CASSPKRTGASTDTQYF. For the CDR3, the DNA is TGTGCCAGCTCACCAAAACGGACCGGTGCTAGCACAGATACGCAGTATTTT.

This clonotype is classed as medium-sized. The chain is built from TRBV20-1 and TRBJ2-7; maybe TRBD2 (7 bases). The CDR3 length is 16 residues. Per germline, CDR1 DFQATT and CDR2 SNEGSKA (reference sequence). Trimming removed 1 base at V and 5 bases at J, with 21 bases between. DNA for the CDR3: TGCAGTGCTAGAGCCATGGGGGCGGGAGTCGTCCACGAGCAGTACGTC. It is translated as CSARAMGAGVVHEQYV.

V and J are TRBV7-2 and TRBJ2-6; D remains unclear. Germline lookup yields CDR1 SGHTA and CDR2 FQGNSA. The CDR3 covers 16 residues. The V end lost 3 bases, the J end lost 0 bases, and 9 bases lay between the germline ends. The CDR3 DNA follows: TGTGCCAGCAGCTTTAGCAGAAGCTCTGGGGCCAACGTCCTGACTTTC. This encodes CASSFSRSSGANVLTF.

This clonotype was counted between two and nine times. The gene calls are TRBV5-1 and TRBJ2-7, with 11 bases identical to TRBD2. Germline CDR1 SGHRS, CDR2 YFSETQ. CDR3 size: 15 residues. J lost 5 bases, V lost 3 bases, and 7 bases had no gene match. The CDR3 sequence: CASSSSTSGTHEQYF. DNA for the CDR3: TGCGCCAGCAGCTCCTCGACTAGCGGGACCCACGAGCAGTACTTC.

This clonotype showed up many times. The CDR3 loop reads CASSDRQGANSPLHF. The CDR3, as DNA: TGTGCCAGCAGCGACCGACAGGGAGCCAATTCACCCCTCCACTTT. The chain employs TRBV7-2 and TRBJ1-6; TRBD1 matches at 7 bases. The CDR3 extends over 15 amino acids. J lost 7 bases, V lost 5 bases, and 8 bases had no gene match. Germline V gives CDR1 SGHTA, CDR2 FQGNSA.

This clonotype was detected only a few times. The chain couples TRBV7-9 to TRBJ1-1; D uncertain. This CDR3 has 16 amino acids. Deletions cut 5 bases from V and 1 base from J, with 17 bases between. Germline V CDR1 and CDR2: SEHNR, FQNEAQ (reference sequence). The CDR3 here is CASSPPFVGKNTEAFF. For the CDR3, the DNA is TGTGCCAGCAGCCCCCCTTTCGTGGGGAAGAACACTGAAGCTTTCTTT.

Many counts were recorded for this clonotype. It is likely a read error, because the conserved phenylalanine at the end of the CDR3 is missing. The DNA is left out, because the CDR3 cannot be placed on it with certainty; the CDR3 is given as TCRdb lists it. V and J are TRBV29-1 and TRBJ2-1; the table calls TRBD1, which could not be checked here. Germline loops: CDR1 SQVTM, CDR2 ANQGSEA. 12 amino acids form the CDR3, both terminal residues included. CDR3 sequence reads: CSASDVMTGYSI.

In its sample, this clonotype was seen a few times. The genes are TRBV7-3 and TRBJ2-1; no clear D gene. The CDR3 totals 16 residues. V gave up 1 base and J gave up 6 bases, with 16 bases separating them. Per germline, CDR1 SGHTA and CDR2 FQGTGA. The DNA of the CDR3 is TGTGCCAGCAGCTTAAGTGCGAGTTTCATTATCAATGAGCAGTTCTTC. Amino acid sequence: CASSLSASFIINEQFF.

At least ten counts were recorded for this clonotype. The gene calls are TRBV27 and TRBJ2-1; D may be TRBD1 or TRBD2 (5 bases each). Trimming left V 3 bases short and J 5 bases short, with 14 bases between. This CDR3 is built from 15 residues. Germline V CDR1 and CDR2: MNHEY, SMNVEV (reference sequence). The CDR3 reads CASSFRGRIDNEQFF. CDR3 DNA sequence: TGTGCCAGCAGTTTCCGGGGCCGTATAGACAATGAGCAGTTCTTC.

Relative to its sample, this clonotype is medium-sized. This chain connects TRBV4-3 to TRBJ1-2; TRBD1 matches 8 bases. The CDR3 is 14 residues long. Germline CDR1 LGHNA, CDR2 YSLEER. V dropped 1 base and J dropped 7; count of bases not matched to a gene: 5. The DNA of the CDR3 is TGCGCCAGCAGCCAAGGACAGGGGTCAATTGGCTACACCTTC. The encoded protein is CASSQGQGSIGYTF.